Presented here are 30 T cell receptor beta chains from one specimen sequenced in a study of blood T cell repertoires in COVID-19 (TCRdb year 2020). The receptor library was made with the immunoSEQ multiplex PCR assay. TCRdb's version of the immuneACCESS table is confined to in-frame rearrangements and falls short of the full clone set. An unresolved V gene accounts for under half of the shortfall where checked; the remainder is of unknown origin. Recorded for this sample are some 89,000 clones; 81% of them occurred a single time. The ten largest clones add up to about 4.2% of the sample. The sequenced material came from peripheral blood. The receptors come from a man in his 60s with acute or convalescent COVID-19.

This chain links TRBV7-2 with TRBJ1-4; D may be TRBD1 (5 bases). This CDR3 region has 13 residues. From germline, CDR1 is SGHTA and CDR2 FQGNSA. V was clipped by 7 bases and J by 2 bases, with 8 bases between them. This CDR3 reads CASTQGTNEKLFF. The CDR3 DNA reads TGTGCCAGCACTCAGGGTACTAATGAAAAACTGTTTTTT.

This clone was recorded only once. V gene TRBV11-1 combines with J gene TRBJ1-6, with unresolved D. The germline V gene encodes CDR1 SGHAT and CDR2 FQDESV (reference sequence). V lost 5 bases to trimming and J lost 3 bases, with 5 bases between them. The CDR3 loop spans 13 amino acids. In nucleotides, the CDR3 is TGTGCCAGCAGCCTAAGCTATAATTCACCCCTCCACTTT. This encodes CASSLSYNSPLHF.

V usage is TRBV5-4 and J usage is TRBJ1-2; 7 bases fit TRBD1. This CDR3 comprises 16 residues. V lost 6 bases and J lost 2; bases outside the gene matches: 13. Germline V gene data show CDR1 as SGHNT and CDR2 as YYREEE (reference sequence). For the CDR3, the DNA is TGTGCCAGCACCCCATTTGGTCAGGGGGGAAACTATGGCTACACCTTC. It codes for CASTPFGQGGNYGYTF.

The chain couples TRBV4-2 to TRBJ1-6, with TRBD1 as a possible D gene (6 bases). Germline CDR1 and CDR2: LGHNA and YNFKEQ. The V end lost 3 bases, the J end lost 8 bases, and 11 bases lay between the germline ends. This CDR3 is built from 14 residues. As DNA, the CDR3 is TGTGCCAGCAGCCACTCAGGGGAGCATTCACCCCTCCACTTT. It translates to CASSHSGEHSPLHF.

CDR3 sequence reads: CASSLGRGLARGEQYF. The DNA for the CDR3 is TGTGCCAGCAGCTTAGGTCGTGGACTAGCAAGGGGCGAGCAGTACTTC. This rearrangement joins TRBV7-2 to TRBJ2-7; 8 bases fit TRBD2. The germline gives CDR1 SGHTA, CDR2 FQGNSA. This CDR3 spans 16 amino acids. Trimming took 1 base from V and 6 from J; bases not matched to a gene: 11.

The rearrangement links TRBV18 to TRBJ1-4, with D possibly matching TRBD1 (6 bases). The CDR3 extends over 16 amino acids. V was cut by 0 bases and J by 8 bases, with 16 bases left in between. Germline V CDR1 and CDR2: KGHSH, LQKENI. The CDR3 protein is CASSPPARGIGEKLFF. The CDR3, as DNA: TGTGCCAGCTCACCACCTGCAAGGGGGATTGGGGAAAAACTGTTTTTT.

This chain joins TRBV24-1 and TRBJ2-7; maybe TRBD2 (6 bases). Germline assignment: CDR1 KGHDR and CDR2 SFDVKD. This CDR3 region has 14 residues. The V end was cut by 4 bases, the J end by 1 base, with 10 bases between. CDR3 coding DNA: TGTGCCACCAGTGACCCCGGGACTTCCTACGAGCAGTACTTC. This encodes CATSDPGTSYEQYF.

The chain employs TRBV11-2 and TRBJ1-3; D gene ambiguous. Trimming cost V 1 base and J 1 base, with 5 bases left between them. Germline assignment: CDR1 SGHAT and CDR2 FQNNGV. This CDR3 is 14 amino acids long. The CDR3 region is CASSLAQSGNTIYF. The CDR3 DNA sequence: TGTGCCAGCAGCTTAGCACAGTCTGGAAACACCATATATTTT.

The chain joins TRBV3-1 (or the pseudogene TRBV3-2) to TRBJ2-7; 9 nucleotides match TRBD2. The V and J ends lost 1 base and 6 bases, in that order; junction bases with no gene match: 4. The CDR3 runs to 14 residues. Germline V gene data show CDR1 as LGHDT and CDR2 as YNNKEL (reference sequence). The CDR3 region is CASSQVLAGPEQYF. The DNA for the CDR3 is TGTGCCAGCAGCCAAGTGCTAGCGGGACCCGAGCAGTACTTC.

This clone showed up just once. The gene calls are TRBV7-2 and TRBJ1-2; D uncertain. CDR1 SGHTA and CDR2 FQGNSA come from the germline V gene. Trimming pared 3 bases from V and 3 bases from J, leaving 14 bases between. The CDR3 has 15 residues. In nucleotides, the CDR3 is TGTGCCAGCAGCTTCGCGTCCCAAACCCACTATGGCTACACCTTC. It is translated as CASSFASQTHYGYTF.

As DNA, the CDR3 is TGCGCCAGCAGCCAAGTAATAACTAGCGGGGGGAACACAGATACGCAGTATTTT. This translates into CASSQVITSGGNTDTQYF. The chain links TRBV4-1 to TRBJ2-3, with TRBD2 matching over 12 bases. Germline CDR1 is MGHRA and CDR2 is YSYEKL. The CDR3 spans 18 residues. The V and J ends lost 1 base and 2 bases, in that order; junction bases with no gene match: 7.

The genes are TRBV10-2 and TRBJ1-5; TRBD1 matches at 7 bases. Germline V gives CDR1 WSHSY, CDR2 SAAADI. This CDR3 is built from 15 residues. The trim removed 11 bases at V and 4 bases at J, leaving 14 bases unmatched. In nucleotides, the CDR3 is TGCGCCTCCCGGGAAGGGACAGCCTCTAATCAGCCCCAGCATTTT. It translates to CASREGTASNQPQHF.

The sample holds one count of this clone. The chain's CDR3 is CAWNLGGSTEAFF. The DNA for the CDR3 is TGTGCCTGGAACCTCGGGGGTAGCACTGAAGCTTTCTTT. The chain links TRBV30 to TRBJ1-1, with D perhaps matching TRBD1 (5 bases). In germline, CDR1 is GTSNPN, CDR2 SVGIG (reference sequence). V shed 4 bases and J shed 4 bases, with 13 bases lying between them. The CDR3 consists of 13 residues.

The gene calls are TRBV5-6 and TRBJ2-3; possibly TRBD1 for D (6 bases). This CDR3 contains 15 residues. Germline loops: CDR1 SGHDT, CDR2 YYEEEE. Trimming stripped 4 bases from V and 1 base from J, with 13 bases between. CDR3 DNA: TGTGCCAGCAGCCCAGGACAGTCCCGCACAGATACGCAGTATTTT. This gives the protein CASSPGQSRTDTQYF.

The CDR3 reads CASSQVPGGIGNTIYF. Here the CDR3 DNA reads TGTGCCAGCAGCCAAGTGCCAGGGGGAATAGGAAACACCATATATTTT. The V and J genes are TRBV4-2 and TRBJ1-3; TRBD1 matches 7 bases. CDR3 length equals 16 residues. The ends lost 1 base at V and 4 bases at J; junction bases unmatched: 7. The germline V gene encodes CDR1 LGHNA and CDR2 YNFKEQ.

The rearrangement links TRBV7-9 to TRBJ2-7; 9 bases agree with TRBD1. V dropped 6 bases and J dropped 3; count of bases not matched to a gene: 9. The CDR3 sequence is 15 residues long. Germline V gene lookup returns CDR1 SEHNR and CDR2 FQNEAQ (reference sequence). The CDR3 nucleotides are TGTGCCAGCAGTCAACCCGGGACAGGGCTCTACGAGCAGTACTTC. Its protein is CASSQPGTGLYEQYF.

The chain employs TRBV2 and TRBJ2-7; possibly TRBD1 for D (6 bases). Trimming stripped 7 bases from V and 3 bases from J, with 16 bases between. This CDR3 spans 14 amino acids. The V gene's germline CDR1 is SNHLY and CDR2 FYNNEI. The CDR3 sequence: CASTPGTRLYEQYF. The CDR3, as DNA: TGTGCCAGCACCCCCGGGACAAGACTCTACGAGCAGTACTTC. The full variable domain, in which reference TRBV2 and TRBJ2-7 provide the parts outside the CDR3, is EPEVTQTPSHQVTQMGQEVILRCVPISNHLYFYWYRQILGQKVEFLVSFYNNEISEKSEIFDDQFSVERPDGSNFTLKIRSTKLEDSAMYFCASTPGTRLYEQYFGPGTRLTVT.

The chain employs TRBV10-3 and TRBJ1-5; D ambiguous. The CDR3 runs to 12 residues. V was cut by 0 bases and J by 16 bases, with 13 bases left in between. Germline CDR1 reads ENHRY; CDR2 reads SYGVKD. The DNA for the CDR3 is TGTGCCATCAGTGAGTCCCCACCTTTGCGCCATTTT. Translation gives CAISESPPLRHF.

This clone was found once. V usage is TRBV10-3 and J usage is TRBJ2-7; tentatively, D is TRBD1 (5 bases). In germline, CDR1 is ENHRY, CDR2 SYGVKD. This CDR3 is built from 14 residues. V was clipped by 6 bases and J by 0 bases, with 12 bases between them. The CDR3 DNA sequence: TGTGCCATCAGGGCAGGGTCCTACTCCTACGAGCAGTACTTC. Its protein product is CAIRAGSYSYEQYF.

The rearrangement links TRBV11-2 to TRBJ2-3; no definite D call. Trimming shortened V by 5 bases and J by 0 bases, and 6 bases separated the two germline ends. The CDR3 runs to 13 residues. Germline-derived CDR1 and CDR2 are SGHAT and FQNNGV. Here the CDR3 DNA reads TGTGCCAGCAGCCCCGGTAGCACAGATACGCAGTATTTT. Its translation is CASSPGSTDTQYF.

The chain employs TRBV2 and TRBJ2-3; possibly TRBD2 for D (5 bases). The CDR3 covers 13 residues. From germline, CDR1 is SNHLY and CDR2 FYNNEI. The germline V and J ends were trimmed by 1 base and 6 bases, with 8 bases remaining between them. The CDR3 loop reads CASSEGSGDTQYF. The CDR3 coding sequence is TGTGCCAGCAGTGAAGGGTCGGGGGATACGCAGTATTTT.

This clone was counted between two and nine times. J is TRBJ1-5 and V is TRBV9; D is unresolved. The germline V gene encodes CDR1 SGDLS and CDR2 YYNGEE. The CDR3 spans 14 residues. Trimming took 1 base from V and 0 from J, leaving 5 bases between them. The CDR3 DNA sequence: TGTGCCAGCAGCGTATCAGGTAGCAATCAGCCCCAGCATTTT. Its translation: CASSVSGSNQPQHF.

The chain employs TRBV5-4 and TRBJ2-1; no clear D. V lost 2 bases to trimming and J lost 9 bases, with 12 bases between them. The CDR3 length is 13 residues. CDR1 SGHNT and CDR2 YYREEE come from the germline V gene (reference sequence). CDR3: CASSFSSGSEQFF. The CDR3 DNA is TGTGCCAGCAGCTTTAGTTCAGGCAGTGAGCAGTTCTTC.

The rearrangement joins TRBV27 to TRBJ2-1; TRBD2 might be the D (6 bases). V lost 4 bases, J lost 8 bases, and 15 bases lay in between. The CDR3 runs 14 residues. Germline loops: CDR1 MNHEY, CDR2 SMNVEV (reference sequence). CDR3 loop: CASSSRGSSDEQFF. CDR3 nucleotides: TGTGCCAGCAGTTCACGGGGGTCTTCGGATGAGCAGTTCTTC.

The chain couples TRBV28 to TRBJ1-5, with D unclear. Trimming removed 5 bases at V and 3 bases at J, with 11 bases between. The CDR3 totals 14 residues. Germline V gives CDR1 MDHEN, CDR2 SYDVKM. Here the CDR3 reads CASSTQLPNQPQHF. The CDR3 bases are TGTGCCAGCAGTACCCAGTTGCCCAATCAGCCCCAGCATTTT.

CDR3 sequence (DNA): TGTGCCAGCAGCCAACGCTCCTACGAGCAGTACTTC. Its protein is CASSQRSYEQYF. This chain connects TRBV3-1 (or the pseudogene TRBV3-2) to TRBJ2-7; D is undetermined. CDR3 length equals 12 residues. The germline V and J ends were trimmed by 2 bases and 0 bases, with 2 bases remaining between them. CDR1 and CDR2 from the germline V gene are LGHDT and YNNKEL (reference sequence).

The CDR3 reads CASSDSTVAGGGRDEQFF. In nucleotides, the CDR3 is TGTGCCAGCAGTGACTCGACGGTAGCGGGAGGCGGGAGGGATGAGCAGTTCTTC. The chain has TRBV6-4 and TRBJ2-1, with 10 bases aligning to TRBD2. The CDR3 consists of 18 residues. Germline CDR1 MRHNA, CDR2 SNTAGT. V gave up 0 bases and J gave up 8 bases; unmatched junction bases: 13.

This clone is a singleton in its sample. J is TRBJ2-5 and V is TRBV7-2, with 9 bases aligning to TRBD2. V shed 0 bases, J shed 2 bases, and the junction held 10 bases outside the gene matches. This CDR3 contains 18 residues. Germline CDR1 reads SGHTA; CDR2 reads FQGNSA. The CDR3 nucleotides read TGTGCCAGCAGCTTAGCGTCCCGCGGGGGGGTTATACAAGAGACCCAGTACTTC. Its protein product is CASSLASRGGVIQETQYF. Variable domain in full (rest from reference TRBV7-2 and TRBJ2-5): GAGVSQSPSNKVTEKGKDVELRCDPISGHTALYWYRQSLGQGLEFLIYFQGNSAPDKSGLPSDRFSAERTGGSVSTLTIQRTQQEDSAVYLCASSLASRGGVIQETQYFGPGTRLLVL.

This clone turned up a few times. The J gene is TRBJ2-3, the V gene TRBV27; 8 nucleotides agree with TRBD2. Trimming took 2 bases from V and 2 from J; bases not matched to a gene: 9. The CDR3 has 17 residues. The germline V gene encodes CDR1 MNHEY and CDR2 SMNVEV (reference sequence). The CDR3 DNA sequence: TGTGCCAGCAGTTTAATAGGTAGCGGGACTATCACAGATACGCAGTATTTT. As protein: CASSLIGSGTITDTQYF.

The rearrangement links TRBV28 to TRBJ2-7; possible D gene TRBD2, 5 bases. Between the trimmed V and J ends, which lost 3 bases and 3 bases, there was a span of 9 bases. The V gene's germline CDR1 is MDHEN and CDR2 SYDVKM. The CDR3 is 13 residues long. The CDR3 protein is CASSFHGIYEQYF. CDR3 DNA: TGTGCCAGCAGTTTCCACGGGATCTACGAGCAGTACTTC.